The 17 T cell receptor beta chains below come from one sample, sequenced in a study of blood T cell repertoires in COVID-19. The protocol was immunoSEQ multiplex PCR, while the TCRdb copy is restricted to in-frame clones and leaves out a portion. The sample shows about 190,000 clones, 89% of them seen only once. Sequencing was carried out using peripheral blood. The receptors shown here come from a man in his forties or fifties with acute or convalescent COVID-19.

This chain joins TRBV4-2 and TRBJ2-1; maybe TRBD2 (6 bases). The CDR3 has 17 residues. Germline-derived CDR1 and CDR2 are LGHNA and YNFKEQ. Trimming stripped 3 bases from V and 0 bases from J, with 15 bases between. In DNA form, the CDR3 reads TGTGCCAGCAGCCACCCGCCGGGACTCAGCTCCTACAATGAGCAGTTCTTC. It translates to CASSHPPGLSSYNEQFF.

The gene calls are TRBV11-2 and TRBJ2-7; the D gene is possibly TRBD1 (6 bases). V lost 5 bases and J 2 bases, leaving 19 bases between the germline ends. The CDR3 totals 16 residues. Germline assignment: CDR1 SGHAT and CDR2 FQNNGV. The CDR3 here is CASSPKGVGTPYEQYF. CDR3 sequence (DNA): TGTGCCAGCAGCCCCAAGGGGGTCGGGACCCCCTACGAGCAGTACTTC.

The chain joins TRBV19 to TRBJ1-5; a possible D gene is TRBD1 (5 bases). Deletions cut 6 bases from V and 2 bases from J, with 17 bases between. This CDR3 spans 16 amino acids. Germline CDR1 reads LNHDA; CDR2 reads SQIVND (reference sequence). This chain's CDR3 is CASRPSGRDGNQPQHF. The CDR3 coding sequence is TGTGCCAGTAGACCTTCGGGGAGGGACGGCAATCAGCCCCAGCATTTT.

This clone was detected once. Here the CDR3 DNA reads TGTGCCAGCAGCTCACGGGTACGAGGTGAGCAGTTCTTC. It translates to CASSSRVRGEQFF. J is TRBJ2-1 and V is TRBV7-9; no definite D call. V lost 4 bases and J 9 bases, leaving 13 bases between the germline ends. CDR1 and CDR2 (germline): SEHNR, FQNEAQ (reference sequence). The length of the CDR3 is 13 residues.

Only one count was recorded for this clone. The chain employs TRBV29-1 and TRBJ2-7; TRBD2 matches 9 bases. CDR3 size: 12 residues. Germline CDR1 is SQVTM and CDR2 is ANQGSEA. V shed 3 bases and J 3 bases; nucleotides not matched to a gene: 0. The CDR3 sequence: CSVETSGYEQYF. In DNA, the CDR3 is TGCAGCGTTGAGACTAGCGGCTACGAGCAGTACTTC.

The V gene is TRBV5-1, the J gene TRBJ1-4; 7 nucleotides line up with TRBD1. The V segment lost 0 bases and the J segment 0 bases; nucleotides outside the gene matches: 8. This CDR3 contains 18 residues. CDR1 and CDR2 (germline): SGHRS, YFSETQ. The CDR3 region is CASSLESQGQATNEKLFF. The DNA of the CDR3 is TGCGCCAGCAGCTTGGAATCACAGGGGCAAGCAACTAATGAAAAACTGTTTTTT.

The J gene is TRBJ1-1, the V gene TRBV5-1, with 7 nucleotides matching TRBD1. This CDR3 has 15 residues. Trimming removed 1 base from V and 0 bases from J; junction bases left unmatched: 3. Germline V gene data show CDR1 as SGHRS and CDR2 as YFSETQ. The CDR3 protein is CASSLIGTVNTEAFF. As DNA, the CDR3 is TGCGCCAGCAGCTTGATCGGGACAGTGAACACTGAAGCTTTCTTT.

The genes are TRBV5-1 and TRBJ1-1, with 8 bases lining up with TRBD1. Trimming at V came to 1 base and at J to 6 bases, leaving 5 bases not matched to a gene. The CDR3 extends over 14 amino acids. Germline CDR1 reads SGHRS; CDR2 reads YFSETQ. In DNA form, the CDR3 reads TGCGCCAGCAGCTTGACAGGGGGGGCGCCTGAAGCTTTCTTT. It translates to CASSLTGGAPEAFF. The full variable domain, rest sourced from reference TRBV5-1 and TRBJ1-1, is KAGVTQTPRYLIKTRGQQVTLSCSPISGHRSVSWYQQTPGQGLQFLFEYFSETQRNKGNFPGRFSGRQFSNSRSEMNVSTLELGDSALYLCASSLTGGAPEAFFGQGTRLTVV.

This chain links TRBV5-1 with TRBJ2-1; 7 bases match TRBD1. CDR3 size: 15 residues. After removal of 4 bases from V and 6 bases from J, the junction contained 10 bases not matched to a gene. Germline CDR1 reads SGHRS; CDR2 reads YFSETQ. The CDR3 here is CASSLRQGSGNEQFF. CDR3 DNA: TGCGCCAGCAGCCTTAGACAGGGCTCTGGCAATGAGCAGTTCTTC.

The chain recombines TRBV10-1 with TRBJ2-2; 7 bases are a match to TRBD1. The CDR3 has 14 amino acids. The J segment lost 7 bases and the V segment lost 6 bases, leaving 8 bases of the junction unmatched. The germline V gene encodes CDR1 WNHNN and CDR2 SYGVQD (reference sequence). The CDR3: CASSPTGSGGELFF. The CDR3 region has the DNA TGCGCCAGCAGCCCGACAGGGAGCGGCGGGGAGCTGTTTTTT.

Concerning this clone: This specimen includes other DNA sequences encoding the same CDR3. This chain uses TRBV7-9 with TRBJ1-1, with TRBD1 matching 8 bases. Germline V lookup: CDR1 SEHNR, CDR2 FQNEAQ (reference sequence). CDR3 length equals 15 residues. V shed 1 base, J shed 3 bases, and the junction held 4 bases outside the gene matches. CDR3 in DNA: TGTGCCAGCAGCTTAGGGCAGGGGGCGGACACTGAAGCTTTCTTT. Translated: CASSLGQGADTEAFF.

CDR3 loop: CASSIKRRVYNEQFF. CDR3 nucleotides: TGTGCCAGTAGTATAAAACGGAGGGTCTACAATGAGCAGTTCTTC. This chain uses TRBV19 with TRBJ2-1; tentatively, D is TRBD2 (6 bases). The CDR3 contains 15 residues. Trimming took 2 bases from V and 3 from J, leaving 11 bases between them. Looked up from germline, CDR1 is LNHDA and CDR2 is SQIVND (reference sequence).

The V and J genes are TRBV19 and TRBJ2-1, with TRBD1 identical over 7 bases. This CDR3 comprises 18 residues. The V gene end was trimmed by 1 base and the J gene end by 3 bases; junction bases not matched to a gene: 12. CDR1 is LNHDA and CDR2 is SQIVND in the germline V gene (reference sequence). The CDR3 here is CASSIVIPGQQFYNEQFF. CDR3 bases: TGTGCCAGTAGTATAGTTATTCCGGGACAGCAATTCTACAATGAGCAGTTCTTC.

The genes are TRBV10-2 and TRBJ1-1; D perhaps matches TRBD1 (6 bases). Germline V gives CDR1 WSHSY, CDR2 SAAADI. The CDR3 runs 15 residues. With 3 bases removed from V and 1 base from J, the gap between germline ends came to 12 bases. CDR3 coding DNA: TGCGCCAGCAGTGAATCGGGACACAAGAACACTGAAGCTTTCTTT. Translating it yields CASSESGHKNTEAFF.

CDR3 bases: TGTGCCAGCAGTTCCGGGGCCTACAATGAGCAGTTCTTC. As protein: CASSSGAYNEQFF. The J gene is TRBJ2-1, the V gene TRBV28; a possible D gene is TRBD2 (5 bases). Per germline, CDR1 MDHEN and CDR2 SYDVKM. This CDR3 contains 13 residues. The V end was cut by 4 bases, the J end by 2 bases, with 6 bases between.

The DNA of the CDR3 is TGTGCCAGCAGCTTATGGGTACAGGGGGCTGGAACCGGGGAGCTGTTTTTT. Its translation: CASSLWVQGAGTGELFF. The gene calls are TRBV11-2 and TRBJ2-2; TRBD1 agrees at 9 bases. Germline V lookup: CDR1 SGHAT, CDR2 FQNNGV. The V segment lost 2 bases and the J segment 5 bases; nucleotides outside the gene matches: 9. This CDR3 comprises 17 residues. The full variable domain, its missing parts supplied by reference TRBV11-2 and TRBJ2-2, is EAGVAQSPRYKIIEKRQSVAFWCNPISGHATLYWYQQILGQGPKLLIQFQNNGVVDDSQLPKDRFSAERLKGVDSTLKIQPAKLEDSAVYLCASSLWVQGAGTGELFFGEGSRLTVL.

This chain links TRBV7-6 with TRBJ1-3; TRBD1 matches at 7 bases. CDR1 is SGHVS and CDR2 is FNYEAQ in the germline V gene. The J segment lost 0 bases and the V segment lost 4 bases, leaving 6 bases of the junction unmatched. The CDR3 is made up of 16 amino acids. This CDR3 is CASSYATGNSGNTIYF. The CDR3 coding sequence is TGTGCCAGCAGCTACGCGACAGGGAACTCTGGAAACACCATATATTTT.